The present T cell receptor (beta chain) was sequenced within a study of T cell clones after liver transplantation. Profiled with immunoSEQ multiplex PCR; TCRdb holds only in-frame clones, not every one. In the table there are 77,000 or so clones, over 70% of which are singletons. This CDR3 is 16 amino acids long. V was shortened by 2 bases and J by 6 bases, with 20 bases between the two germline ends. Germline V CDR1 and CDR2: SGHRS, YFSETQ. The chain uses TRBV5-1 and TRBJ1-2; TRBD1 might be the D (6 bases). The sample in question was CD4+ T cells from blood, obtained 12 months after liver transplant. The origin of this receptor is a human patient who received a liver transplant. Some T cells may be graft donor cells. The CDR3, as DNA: TGCGCCAGCAGCTTTAGATCCAGGGCAGGGGTGCATGGCTACACCTTC. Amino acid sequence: CASSFRSRAGVHGYTF.